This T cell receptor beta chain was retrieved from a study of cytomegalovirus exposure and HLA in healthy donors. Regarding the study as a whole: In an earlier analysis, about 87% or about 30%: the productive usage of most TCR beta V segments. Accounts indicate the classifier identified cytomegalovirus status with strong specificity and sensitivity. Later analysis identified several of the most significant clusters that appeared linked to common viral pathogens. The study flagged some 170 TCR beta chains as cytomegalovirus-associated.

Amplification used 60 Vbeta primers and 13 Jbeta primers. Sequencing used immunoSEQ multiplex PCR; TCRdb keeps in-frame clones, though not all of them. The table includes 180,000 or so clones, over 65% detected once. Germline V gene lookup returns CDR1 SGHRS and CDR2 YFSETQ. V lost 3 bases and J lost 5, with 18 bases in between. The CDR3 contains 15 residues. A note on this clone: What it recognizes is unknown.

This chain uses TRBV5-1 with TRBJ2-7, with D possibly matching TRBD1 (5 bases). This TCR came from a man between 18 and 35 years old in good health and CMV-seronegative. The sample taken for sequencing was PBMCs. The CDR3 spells CASSYSQPGWNEQYF. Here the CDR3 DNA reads TGCGCCAGCAGCTACAGCCAACCAGGGTGGAACGAGCAGTACTTC.